This T cell receptor (beta chain) was found in a study of blood T cell repertoires in COVID-19. Study as a whole: Researchers got acute and convalescent COVID-19 samples from the United States, Italy and Spain. PBMCs, B-cell-depleted T cells, or T cells were the source of the cDNA or gDNA that made up the material.

Germline assignment: CDR1 SGHRS and CDR2 YFSETQ. The CDR3 loop spans 14 amino acids. The V end lost 0 bases, the J end lost 4 bases, and 8 bases lay between the germline ends. Study processing details: Researchers report that nucleated cell counts were estimated from reference gene primer amplification. Libraries were prepared by immunoSEQ multiplex PCR; TCRdb keeps only in-frame clonotypes and omits some of them. Clonal size and the V and J genes are those of that table, whereas D and trimming came from the DNA. The sample holds 280,000 or so clones; under 90% are singletons and the top ten take roughly a tenth.

What was sequenced was peripheral blood. The rearrangement links TRBV5-1 to TRBJ1-5; D not certain. This sequence originates from a woman aged 45-65 years who had recovered from COVID-19. This CDR3 is CASSLEYGNQPQHF. The CDR3 bases are TGCGCCAGCAGCTTGGAGTACGGTAATCAGCCCCAGCATTTT.